The rows below give T cell receptor beta chains drawn from one sample of a study of blood T cells in healthy people across ages. TCRdb used MiXCR to reprocess the 5' RACE reads, holding one entry per CDR3 protein. Among 1.8 million or so distinct CDR3 sequences listed, roughly two fifths were seen once. The sequencing sample was made of blood. The origin of the receptors is a human donor in good health. The CDR3 runs from the conserved cysteine through the conserved F or W. The order of the fields is clone size, D gene, V gene, J gene, CDR3 protein, CDR3 DNA. A D gene is named only where the DNA matches it firmly. Size is stated for part of the rows, as once, few or many counts, or as a class when the clone is expanded.

>.|.|TRBV12-3/TRBV12-4|TRBJ2-3
CASIATDTQYF
TGTGCCAGCATAGCCACAGATACGCAGTATTTT
>.|TRBD1|TRBV29-1|TRBJ2-5
CSVLRDRGETQYF
TGCAGCGTTTTGAGGGACAGGGGAGAGACCCAGTACTTC
>.|.|TRBV25-1|TRBJ1-5
CASSESELWQPQHF
TGTGCCAGCAGTGAATCTGAGTTATGGCAGCCCCAGCATTTT
>.|.|TRBV4-3|TRBJ2-3
CASSQDPRADAQYF
TGCGCCAGCAGCCAAGATCCGAGGGCAGATGCGCAGTATTTT
>.|.|TRBV9|TRBJ2-3
CASSVGRGPRTQYF
TGTGCCAGCAGCGTAGGTCGGGGGCCTCGTACGCAGTATTTT
>.|.|TRBV11-2|TRBJ1-1
CASSSNWATGEAFF
TGTGCCAGCAGCTCGAACTGGGCGACAGGTGAAGCTTTCTTT
>once|TRBD1|TRBV15|TRBJ1-2
CATSARDSVYGYTF
TGTGCCACCAGCGCACGGGACAGCGTTTATGGCTACACCTTC
>.|.|TRBV12-3/TRBV12-4|TRBJ1-1
CASSAATETNTEAFF
TGTGCCAGCAGTGCCGCGACAGAGACCAACACTGAAGCTTTCTTT
>.|.|TRBV9|TRBJ2-5
CASSADSGQETQYF
TGTGCCAGCAGCGCGGACAGTGGACAAGAGACCCAGTACTTC
>few|.|TRBV7-9|TRBJ1-2
CASSFGRANDGYTF
TGTGCCAGCAGCTTCGGAAGGGCGAACGATGGCTACACCTTC
>few|.|TRBV6-2/TRBV6-3|TRBJ2-7
CASRDAGTYEQYF
TGTGCCAGCAGGGACGCGGGGACCTACGAGCAGTACTTC
>few|TRBD1|TRBV12-3/TRBV12-4|TRBJ1-5
CASSLAGTGNQPQHF
TGTGCCAGCAGCTTAGCTGGGACAGGTAATCAGCCCCAGCATTTT
>.|.|TRBV7-2|TRBJ2-3
CASNLTGKQYF
TGTGCCAGCAACTTAACGGGAAAGCAGTATTTT